The 2 T cell receptor beta chains presented below share a single source sample, sequenced in a study of T cells in Graves' hyperthyroidism and ophthalmopathy. Amplification of TCR beta CDR3 regions was performed using RNA transcripts as template. RT-PCR in the first round (using the HTBI primer set) targeted the TCR CDR3. TCRdb processed the multiplex PCR reads anew with MiXCR; each CDR3 protein has one entry. The repertoire holds around 620,000 distinct CDR3 sequences, with around 15% as singletons. Sequencing was performed on blood. These TCRs come from a woman in her twenties or thirties with Graves' hyperthyroidism.

On this clonotype: This could be a read error, since a much larger clone is one nucleotide away. V and J are TRBV12-3 or TRBV12-4 and TRBJ2-3; no clear D gene. The CDR3 covers 12 residues. The CDR3 DNA reads as TGTGCCAGCTCCGCGGTCACAGATACGCGGTATTTT. This sequence encodes CASSAVTDTRYF.

This clonotype was seen repeatedly, ten times or more. The chain uses TRBV7-9 and TRBJ2-3; D is uncertain. V was trimmed by 5 bases and J by 2 bases, leaving 14 bases between them. The CDR3 runs 15 residues. Germline CDR1 reads SEHNR; CDR2 reads FQNEAQ (reference sequence). The CDR3 DNA sequence: TGTGCCAGCAGCCCGGCGGTTAGCCCCACAGATACGCAGTATTTT. This gives the protein CASSPAVSPTDTQYF.